This T cell receptor beta chain stems from a study of blood T cell repertoires in COVID-19 (dated by TCRdb to between 2020 and 2021). The study in broad terms: Samples covering the acute and convalescent phases of COVID-19 were provided by collaborators in the United States, Italy and Spain. Samples were obtained from the ongoing ImmuneRACE study (first 160 participants) and from 950 to 1,500 subjects provided by 6 global collaborators. The material from the prospective study consisted of cDNA or gDNA derived from T cells, B-cell-depleted T cells, or PBMCs. Where available, HLA class I and class II types were taken from metadata supplied by the sample provider and were not determined by assay-based typing. The repertoires were released in a freely available public database intended as a resource for research on the immune response to SARS-CoV-2. A de-identified subject ID, COVID-19 status, age in years and sex were almost always included in the sample metadata. Subjects who had been exposed to COVID-19, were actively infected with it, or had recovered from it provided the deeply sampled blood TCRbeta repertoires that made up the dataset. Broad study findings and their caveats: The amount of clinical and demographic metadata varied by source and participant and was provided uncurated.

To note about this clone: Its antigen is still unknown. The record has no base qualities; no much larger clone is one base away.

TCRbeta CDR3 regions were amplified from genomic DNA by means of the immunoSEQ Assay, a bias-controlled multiplex PCR. The original methods were these. Within the assay, amplification of reference gene primers was used to estimate how many nucleated cells each sample contained. To quantify the absolute abundance of each unique TCRbeta CDR3 rearrangement, sequence reads were collapsed and filtered. Productive Simpson clonality was computed per sample as the square root of Simpson's diversity index over productive rearrangements. TCRdb carries this immuneACCESS record with in-frame sequences only. Its versions omit some clonotypes, under half of them owing to an unresolved V gene in the studies checked, with the rest unexplained. That table is the source of V, J and clone size, and D and trimming were worked out from the DNA. For this sample there are 54,000 or so clones; around 86% appear just once. The ten largest clones take up 7% to 10% of the sample.

The collaborating institutions used their own protocols to collect whole blood in K2EDTA tubes. Collaborator samples were shipped for TCRbeta analysis as frozen whole blood, isolated PBMCs, or DNA extracted from either sample type. The CDR3 has 16 amino acids, counting the end cysteine and phenylalanine. The retained sequence is limited to the CDR3, 48 bases, with the frame set at the first base. The germline V and J ends show losses of 0 bases and 1 base respectively, and no gene match explains 2 bases of the junction. Taken from the germline V gene, the CDR1 and CDR2 loops are SGHRS and YFSETQ. This sequence originates from a man aged 50 to 59 with active COVID-19. The rearrangement joined TRBV5-1 to TRBJ1-1; 11 of the junction bases match TRBD1. Sequencing was done on a sample of peripheral blood. The DNA reads as follows: TGCGCCAGCAGCTTGGGGACAGGGGGCTGGAACACTGAAGCTTTCTTT. This yields the protein CASSLGTGGWNTEAFF.